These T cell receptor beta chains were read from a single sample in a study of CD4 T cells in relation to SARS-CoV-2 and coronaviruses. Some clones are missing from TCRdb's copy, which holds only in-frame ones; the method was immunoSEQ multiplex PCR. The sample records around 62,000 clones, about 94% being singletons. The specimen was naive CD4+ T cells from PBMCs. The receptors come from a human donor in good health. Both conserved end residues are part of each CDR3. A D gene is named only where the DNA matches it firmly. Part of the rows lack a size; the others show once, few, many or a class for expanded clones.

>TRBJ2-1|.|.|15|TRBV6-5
CASKKGLPGNNEQFF
TGTGCCAGCAAGAAGGGGCTCCCAGGGAACAATGAGCAGTTCTTC
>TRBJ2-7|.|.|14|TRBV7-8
CASSSRESSYEQYF
TGTGCCAGCAGCTCCCGGGAGAGCTCCTACGAGCAGTACTTC
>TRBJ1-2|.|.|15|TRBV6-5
CASTPGPGRGYGYTF
TGTGCCAGCACCCCCGGCCCAGGCCGGGGCTATGGCTACACCTTC
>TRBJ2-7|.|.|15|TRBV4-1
CASSQDAGQQYEQYF
TGCGCCAGCAGCCAAGACGCCGGACAGCAATACGAGCAGTACTTC
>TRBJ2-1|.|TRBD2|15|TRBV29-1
CSVGQLAGRYNEQFF
TGCAGCGTGGGACAACTAGCGGGAAGATACAATGAGCAGTTCTTC
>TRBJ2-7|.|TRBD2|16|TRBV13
CASSLGRGRGTYEQYF
TGTGCCAGCAGCTTAGGCCGCGGGAGGGGAACCTACGAGCAGTACTTC
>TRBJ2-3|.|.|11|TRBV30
CAWKRGDTQYF
TGTGCCTGGAAGAGAGGGGATACGCAGTATTTT
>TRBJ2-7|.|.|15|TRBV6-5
CASSPVFLSSYEQYF
TGTGCCAGCAGTCCCGTTTTCCTTTCGTCCTACGAGCAGTACTTC
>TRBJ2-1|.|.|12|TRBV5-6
CASSHSYNEQFF
TGTGCCAGCAGCCACTCCTACAATGAGCAGTTCTTC
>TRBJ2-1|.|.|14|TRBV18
CASSTGTLYNEQFF
TGTGCCAGCTCAACAGGGACTCTGTACAATGAGCAGTTCTTC
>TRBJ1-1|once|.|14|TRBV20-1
CSASPDGWNTEAFF
TGCAGTGCTAGTCCGGACGGTTGGAACACTGAAGCTTTCTTT
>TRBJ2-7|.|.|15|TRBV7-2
CASSLVRGAGDEQYF
TGTGCCAGCAGCTTAGTTCGGGGGGCTGGAGACGAGCAGTACTTC
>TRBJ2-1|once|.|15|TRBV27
CASTGGISSYNEQFF
TGTGCCAGCACGGGCGGGATAAGCTCCTACAATGAGCAGTTCTTC
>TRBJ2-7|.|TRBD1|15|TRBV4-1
CASSQDKGAAYEQYF
TGCGCCAGCAGCCAAGATAAGGGGGCGGCCTACGAGCAGTACTTC
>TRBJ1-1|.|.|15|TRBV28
CASFQAGAMNTEAFF
TGTGCCAGTTTCCAGGCGGGGGCGATGAACACTGAAGCTTTCTTT
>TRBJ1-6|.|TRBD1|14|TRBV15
CATSVDRGNSPLHF
TGTGCCACCAGCGTGGACAGGGGGAATTCACCCCTCCACTTT
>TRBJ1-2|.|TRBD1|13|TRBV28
CASTLDRSYGYTF
TGTGCCAGCACCCTGGACAGGTCCTATGGCTACACCTTC
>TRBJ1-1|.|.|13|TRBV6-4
CASSVGENTEAFF
TGTGCCAGCAGTGTTGGCGAGAACACTGAAGCTTTCTTT
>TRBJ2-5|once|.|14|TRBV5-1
CASSLDVVVETQYF
TGCGCCAGCAGCTTGGACGTTGTGGTGGAGACCCAGTACTTC
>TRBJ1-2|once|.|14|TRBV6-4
CASSDSGGSRGYTF
TGTGCCAGCAGTGACTCCGGGGGGTCACGGGGCTACACCTTC
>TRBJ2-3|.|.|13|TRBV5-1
CASSFQGTDTQYF
TGCGCCAGCAGCTTTCAGGGGACAGATACGCAGTATTTT
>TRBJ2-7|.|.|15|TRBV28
CASSTPGLSTSEQYF
TGTGCCAGCAGTACCCCGGGACTTTCTACGTCGGAGCAGTACTTC
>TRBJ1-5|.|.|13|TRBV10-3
CAISESSDQPQHF
TGTGCCATCAGTGAGTCGTCGGATCAGCCCCAGCATTTT
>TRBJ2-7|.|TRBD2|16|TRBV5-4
CASRAGLAGASYEQYF
TGTGCCAGCAGGGCCGGACTAGCGGGAGCGTCCTACGAGCAGTACTTC
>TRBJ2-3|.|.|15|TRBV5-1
CASSLIGASTDTQYF
TGCGCCAGCAGCTTGATTGGGGCCAGCACAGATACGCAGTATTTT
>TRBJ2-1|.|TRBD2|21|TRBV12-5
CASGLNRARTSGRPPLNEQFF
TGTGCTAGTGGTTTGAACAGGGCAAGGACTAGCGGGAGGCCACCATTAAATGAGCAGTTCTTC
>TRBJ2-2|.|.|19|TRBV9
CASSVSSGGGRTNTGELFF
TGTGCCAGCAGCGTATCCTCGGGCGGGGGCCGAACGAACACCGGGGAGCTGTTTTTT
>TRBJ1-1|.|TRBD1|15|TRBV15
CATSSIRGPILEAFF
TGTGCCACCAGCAGCATCAGGGGGCCCATACTAGAAGCTTTCTTT
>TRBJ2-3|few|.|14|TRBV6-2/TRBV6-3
CASSYRGLGDTQYF
TGTGCCAGCAGTTACAGGGGTCTGGGAGATACGCAGTATTTT
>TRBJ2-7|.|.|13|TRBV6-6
CASSYSNRYEQYF
TGTGCCAGCAGTTACTCCAATCGATACGAGCAGTACTTC
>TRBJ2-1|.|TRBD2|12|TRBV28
CASRLAGFEQFF
TGTGCCAGCAGACTAGCGGGGTTTGAACAGTTCTTC
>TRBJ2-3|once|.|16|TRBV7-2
CASSLGSQRSTDTQYF
TGTGCCAGCAGCTTAGGTAGCCAGCGGAGCACAGATACGCAGTATTTT
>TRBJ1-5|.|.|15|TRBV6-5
CASTPTAGRNQPQHF
TGTGCCAGCACCCCGACCGCAGGGCGCAATCAGCCCCAGCATTTT
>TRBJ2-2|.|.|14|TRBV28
CASGRGPNTGELFF
TGTGCCAGCGGAAGAGGTCCGAACACCGGGGAGCTGTTTTTT
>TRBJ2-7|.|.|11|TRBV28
CASRTYYEQYF
TGTGCCAGCAGGACGTACTACGAGCAGTACTTC